This T cell receptor beta chain was profiled in a study of cytomegalovirus exposure and HLA in healthy donors. The wider study: A prior analysis found 117 million unique TCR beta sequences from 170 million or so T cells.

Study results and limitations: One later analysis reportedly identified an Asian-associated ancestry cluster that showed fewer N-insertions than the roughly 640-donor mean. Trimming of TCR beta V- and J-genes showed a link, identified in a later analysis, to a missense DCLRE1C variant. Presence/absence analyses assumed roughly uniform sequencing depth across donors, which may not hold.

As to this clone: The antigen is unknown.

A multiplex PCR was run with 60 Vbeta primers and 13 Jbeta primers. The method was immunoSEQ multiplex PCR; TCRdb's version includes in-frame clones alone and lacks a portion of them. The sample records under 200,000 clones, around 80% being singletons. Looked up from germline, CDR1 is LNHDA and CDR2 is SQIVND (reference sequence). The V gene lost 5 bases and the J gene lost 0 bases, with 11 bases spanning the gap. The CDR3 runs to 15 residues. Sequenced input: PBMCs. The chain links TRBV19 to TRBJ1-5; TRBD1 might be the D (5 bases). The TCR comes from a man between 50 and 59 years old in good health and CMV-seropositive. The DNA for the CDR3 is TGTGCCAGTAGTGACAGATCTTATAGCAATCAGCCCCAGCATTTT. Its translation: CASSDRSYSNQPQHF.